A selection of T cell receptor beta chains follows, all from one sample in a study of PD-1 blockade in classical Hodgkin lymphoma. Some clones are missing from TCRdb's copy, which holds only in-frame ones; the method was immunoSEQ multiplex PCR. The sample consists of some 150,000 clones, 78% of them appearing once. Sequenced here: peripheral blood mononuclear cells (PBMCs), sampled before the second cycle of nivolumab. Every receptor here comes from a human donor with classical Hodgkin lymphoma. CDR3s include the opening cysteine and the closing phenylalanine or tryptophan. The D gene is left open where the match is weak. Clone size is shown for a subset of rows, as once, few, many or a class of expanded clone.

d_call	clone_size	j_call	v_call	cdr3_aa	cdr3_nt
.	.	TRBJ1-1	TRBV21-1	CASSNRSNTEAFF	TGTGCCAGCAGCAACCGATCGAACACTGAAGCTTTCTTT
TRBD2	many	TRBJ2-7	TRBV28	CASSLVAGAYEQYF	TGTGCCAGCAGTTTGGTAGCGGGAGCCTACGAGCAGTACTTC
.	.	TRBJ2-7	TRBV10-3	CAISESGVYEQYF	TGTGCCATCAGTGAGTCCGGGGTCTACGAGCAGTACTTC
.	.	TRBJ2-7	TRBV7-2	CASSLDRRLSEQYF	TGTGCCAGCAGCTTAGATAGACGCCTCAGCGAGCAGTACTTC
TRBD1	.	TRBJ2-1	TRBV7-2	CASSLVPTGRAYNEQFF	TGTGCCAGCAGCTTAGTCCCGACAGGGCGGGCCTACAATGAGCAGTTCTTC
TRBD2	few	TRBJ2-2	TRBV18	CASSPPETSGSAGELFF	TGTGCCAGCTCACCACCGGAAACTAGCGGGAGCGCCGGGGAGCTGTTTTTT
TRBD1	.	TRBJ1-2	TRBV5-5	CASSLQGTYGYTF	TGTGCCAGCAGCTTACAGGGGACCTATGGCTACACCTTC
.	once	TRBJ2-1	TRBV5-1	CASSLVPNSYAAGTEFF	TGCGCCAGCAGCTTGGTCCCCAACAGCTATGCCGCGGGAACGGAGTTCTTC
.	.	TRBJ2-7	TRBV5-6	CASSLAPYEQYF	TGTGCCAGCAGCTTGGCCCCGTACGAGCAGTACTTC
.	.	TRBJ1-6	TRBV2	CASSGTRKFNSPLHF	TGTGCCAGCAGTGGGACCCGAAAGTTTAATTCACCCCTCCACTTT